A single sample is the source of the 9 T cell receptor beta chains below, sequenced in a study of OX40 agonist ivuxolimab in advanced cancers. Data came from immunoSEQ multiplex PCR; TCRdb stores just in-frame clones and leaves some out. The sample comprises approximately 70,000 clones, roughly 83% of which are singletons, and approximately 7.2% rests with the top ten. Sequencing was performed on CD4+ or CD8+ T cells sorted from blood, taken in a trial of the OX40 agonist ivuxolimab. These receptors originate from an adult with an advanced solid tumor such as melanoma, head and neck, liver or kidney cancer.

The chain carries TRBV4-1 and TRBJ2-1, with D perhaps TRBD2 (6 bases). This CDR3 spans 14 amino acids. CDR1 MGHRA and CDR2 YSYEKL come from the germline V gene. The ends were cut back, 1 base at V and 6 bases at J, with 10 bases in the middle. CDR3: CASSQVGGTNEQFF. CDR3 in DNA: TGCGCCAGCAGCCAAGTCGGCGGGACCAATGAGCAGTTCTTC.

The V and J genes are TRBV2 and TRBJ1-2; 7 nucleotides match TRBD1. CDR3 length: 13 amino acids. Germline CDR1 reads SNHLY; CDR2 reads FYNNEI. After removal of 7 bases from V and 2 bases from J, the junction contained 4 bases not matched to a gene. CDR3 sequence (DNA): TGTGCCAGCAACAGGGGAATCAACTATGGCTACACCTTC. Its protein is CASNRGINYGYTF.

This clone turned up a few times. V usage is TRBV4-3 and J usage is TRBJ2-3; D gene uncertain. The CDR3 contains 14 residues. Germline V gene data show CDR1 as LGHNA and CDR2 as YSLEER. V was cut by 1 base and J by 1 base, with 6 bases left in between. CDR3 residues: CASSQGTGTDTQYF. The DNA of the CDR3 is TGCGCCAGCAGCCAAGGAACAGGCACAGATACGCAGTATTTT.

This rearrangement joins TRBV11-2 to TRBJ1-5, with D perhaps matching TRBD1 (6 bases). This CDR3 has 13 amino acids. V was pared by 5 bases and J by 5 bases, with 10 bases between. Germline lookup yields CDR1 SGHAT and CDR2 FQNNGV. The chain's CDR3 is CASSPWTDQPQHF. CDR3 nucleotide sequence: TGTGCCAGCAGCCCCTGGACAGATCAGCCCCAGCATTTT. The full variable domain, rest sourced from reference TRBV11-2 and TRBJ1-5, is EAGVAQSPRYKIIEKRQSVAFWCNPISGHATLYWYQQILGQGPKLLIQFQNNGVVDDSQLPKDRFSAERLKGVDSTLKIQPAKLEDSAVYLCASSPWTDQPQHFGDGTRLSIL.

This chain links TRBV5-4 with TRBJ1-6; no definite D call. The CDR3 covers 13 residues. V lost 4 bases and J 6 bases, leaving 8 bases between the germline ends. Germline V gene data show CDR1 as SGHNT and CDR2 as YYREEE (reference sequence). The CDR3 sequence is CASSPEINSPLHF. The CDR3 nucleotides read TGTGCCAGCAGCCCAGAGATTAATTCACCCCTCCACTTT.

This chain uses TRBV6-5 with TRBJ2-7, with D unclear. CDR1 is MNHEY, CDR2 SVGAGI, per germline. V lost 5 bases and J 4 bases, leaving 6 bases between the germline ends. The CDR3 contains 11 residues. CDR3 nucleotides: TGTGCCAGCAGTAACCTTTACGAGCAGTACTTC. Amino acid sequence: CASSNLYEQYF.

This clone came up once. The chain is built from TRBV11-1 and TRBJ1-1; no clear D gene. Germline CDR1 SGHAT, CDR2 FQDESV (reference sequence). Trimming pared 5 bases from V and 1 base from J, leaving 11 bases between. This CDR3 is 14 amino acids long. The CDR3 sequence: CASSPGRQNTEAFF. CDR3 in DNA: TGTGCCAGCAGCCCAGGTAGGCAGAACACTGAAGCTTTCTTT.

In DNA form, the CDR3 reads TGTGCCAGCAGCCGACGAGGGGGACAGGATAATGAGCAGTTCTTC. Amino acids: CASSRRGGQDNEQFF. This chain uses TRBV7-2 with TRBJ2-1; 8 bases agree with TRBD1. This CDR3 is 15 amino acids long. V shed 5 bases, J shed 7 bases, and the junction held 10 bases outside the gene matches. Germline V gene sequence: CDR1 SGHTA, CDR2 FQGNSA.

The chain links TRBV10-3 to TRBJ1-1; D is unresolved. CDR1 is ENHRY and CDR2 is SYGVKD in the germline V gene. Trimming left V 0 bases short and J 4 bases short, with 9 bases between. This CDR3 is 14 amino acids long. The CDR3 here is CAISESWVGTEAFF. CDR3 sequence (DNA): TGTGCCATCAGTGAGTCGTGGGTGGGCACTGAAGCTTTCTTT.